Reported below is one TCR beta chain. Its antigen remains unknown. Germline-derived CDR1 and CDR2 are MGHRA and YSYEKL. V was clipped by 10 bases and J by 1 base; unmatched bases: 16. The CDR3 has 17 amino acids. These data belong to a study of T cell responses to AZD1222 COVID-19 vaccine. Study findings and constraints: Baseline seropositivity occurred in only a handful of AZD1222 recipients. A reported finding is that nearly half of spike-specific TCRs target unmutated variant regions. Two doses of AZD1222 preceded a rise in Spike-specific TCR breadth and depth.

TCRdb's copy holds only in-frame clones and misses some; the assay was immunoSEQ multiplex PCR. The table includes 110,000 to 150,000 clones, approximately 94% detected once. The source was peripheral blood, collected on day 0 of AZD1222 vaccination. The chain combines TRBV4-1 with TRBJ2-3, with 8 bases identical to TRBD2. This TCR derives from an adult in good health. The CDR3 DNA reads as TGCGCCACCAACCTCGGCGGGGGGAGTGGGGGCACAGATACGCAGTATTTT. Its protein product is CATNLGGGSGGTDTQYF.